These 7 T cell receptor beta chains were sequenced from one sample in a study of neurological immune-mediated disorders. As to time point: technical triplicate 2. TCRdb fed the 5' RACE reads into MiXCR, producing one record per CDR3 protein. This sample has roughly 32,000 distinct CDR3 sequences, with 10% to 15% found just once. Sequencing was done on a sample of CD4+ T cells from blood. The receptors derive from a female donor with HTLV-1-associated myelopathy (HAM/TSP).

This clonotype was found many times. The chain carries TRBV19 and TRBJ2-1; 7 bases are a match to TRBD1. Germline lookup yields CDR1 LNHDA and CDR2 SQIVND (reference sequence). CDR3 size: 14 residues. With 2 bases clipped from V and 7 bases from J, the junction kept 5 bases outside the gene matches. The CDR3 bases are TGTGCCAGTAGTATATTGGACAGGAGTAATGAGCAGTTCTTC. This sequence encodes CASSILDRSNEQFF.

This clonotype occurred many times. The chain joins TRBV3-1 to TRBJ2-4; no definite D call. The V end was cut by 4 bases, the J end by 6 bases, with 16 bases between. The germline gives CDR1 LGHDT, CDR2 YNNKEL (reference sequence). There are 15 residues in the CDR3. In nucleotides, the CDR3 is TGTGCCAGCAGCCTAGGGTGGAGCCCTGGAAACATTCAGTACTTC. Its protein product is CASSLGWSPGNIQYF. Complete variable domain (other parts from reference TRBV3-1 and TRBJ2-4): DTAVSQTPKYLVTQMGNDKSIKCEQNLGHDTMYWYKQDSKKFLKIMFSYNNKELIINETVPNRFSPKSPDKAHLNLHINSLELGDSAVYFCASSLGWSPGNIQYFGAGTRLSVL.

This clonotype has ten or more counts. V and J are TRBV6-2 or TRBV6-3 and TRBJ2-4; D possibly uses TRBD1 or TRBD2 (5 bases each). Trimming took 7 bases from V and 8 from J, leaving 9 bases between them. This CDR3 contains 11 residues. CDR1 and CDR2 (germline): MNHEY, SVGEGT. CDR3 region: CASTGTDIQYF. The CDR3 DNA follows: TGTGCCAGCACAGGGACGGACATTCAGTACTTC.

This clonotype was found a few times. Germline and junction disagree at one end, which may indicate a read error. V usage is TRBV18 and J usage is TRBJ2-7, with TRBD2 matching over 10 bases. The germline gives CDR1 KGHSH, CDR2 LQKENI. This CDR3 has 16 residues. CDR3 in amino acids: CANSLHPTSGEYEQYF. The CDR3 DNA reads TGTGCCAACTCACTACACCCTACTAGCGGGGAATACGAGCAGTACTTC.

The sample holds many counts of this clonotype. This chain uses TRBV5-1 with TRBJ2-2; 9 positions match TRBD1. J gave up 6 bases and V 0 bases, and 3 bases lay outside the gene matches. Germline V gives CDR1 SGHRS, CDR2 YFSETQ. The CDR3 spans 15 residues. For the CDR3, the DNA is TGCGCCAGCAGCTTGGAGGGACAGGGTGCCGGGGAGCTGTTTTTT. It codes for CASSLEGQGAGELFF.

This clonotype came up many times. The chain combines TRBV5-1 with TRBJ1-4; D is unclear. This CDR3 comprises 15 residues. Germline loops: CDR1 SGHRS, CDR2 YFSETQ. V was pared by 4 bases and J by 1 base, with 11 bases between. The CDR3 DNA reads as TGCGCCAGCAGCCGGCAAGGTGGAACTAATGAAAAACTGTTTTTT. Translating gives CASSRQGGTNEKLFF.

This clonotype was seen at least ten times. The CDR3 sequence is CASSFSGRRNQPQHF. Here the CDR3 DNA reads TGTGCCAGCAGTTTTTCGGGGAGGAGGAATCAGCCCCAGCATTTT. J is TRBJ1-5 and V is TRBV12-3 or TRBV12-4, with D uncertain. V gave up 3 bases and J gave up 4 bases, with 13 bases separating them. This CDR3 contains 15 residues.